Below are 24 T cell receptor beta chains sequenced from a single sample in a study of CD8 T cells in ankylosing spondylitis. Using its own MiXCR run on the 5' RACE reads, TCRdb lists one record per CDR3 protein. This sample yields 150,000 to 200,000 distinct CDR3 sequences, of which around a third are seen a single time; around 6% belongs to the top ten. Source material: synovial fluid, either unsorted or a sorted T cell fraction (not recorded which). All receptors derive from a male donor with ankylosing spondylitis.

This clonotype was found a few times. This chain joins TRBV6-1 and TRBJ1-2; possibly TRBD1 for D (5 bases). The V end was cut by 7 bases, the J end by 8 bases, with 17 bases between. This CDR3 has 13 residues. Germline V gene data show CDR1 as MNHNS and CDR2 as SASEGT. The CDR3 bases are TGTGCCAGCATCCCCGGGGGGGGGAGCGGCTACACCTTC. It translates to CASIPGGGSGYTF.

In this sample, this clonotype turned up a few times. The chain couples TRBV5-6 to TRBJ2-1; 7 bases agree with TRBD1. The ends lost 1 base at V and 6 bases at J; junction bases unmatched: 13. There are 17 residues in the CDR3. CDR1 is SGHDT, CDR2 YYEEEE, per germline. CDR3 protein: CASSLIMDRYAGNEQFF. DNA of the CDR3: TGTGCCAGCAGCTTGATTATGGACAGGTATGCAGGCAATGAGCAGTTCTTC.

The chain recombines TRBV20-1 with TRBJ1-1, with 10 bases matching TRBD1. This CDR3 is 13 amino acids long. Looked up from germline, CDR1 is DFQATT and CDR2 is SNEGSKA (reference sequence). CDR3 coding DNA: TGCAGGCTACGACAGGGGGCGAACACTGAAGCTTTCTTT. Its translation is CRLRQGANTEAFF.

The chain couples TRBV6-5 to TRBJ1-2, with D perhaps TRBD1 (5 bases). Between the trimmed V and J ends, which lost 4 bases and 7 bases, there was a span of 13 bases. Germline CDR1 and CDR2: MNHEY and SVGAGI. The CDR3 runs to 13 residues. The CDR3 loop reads CASSSQGIGGYTF. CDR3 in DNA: TGTGCCAGCAGTTCCCAGGGAATCGGTGGCTACACCTTC.

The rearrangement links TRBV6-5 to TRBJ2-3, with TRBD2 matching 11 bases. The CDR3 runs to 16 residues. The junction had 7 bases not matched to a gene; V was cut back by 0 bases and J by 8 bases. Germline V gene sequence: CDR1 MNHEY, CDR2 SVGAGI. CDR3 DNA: TGTGCCAGCAGTTACTCCGGACTAGCGGGCCCAGGTACGCAGTATTTT. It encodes CASSYSGLAGPGTQYF.

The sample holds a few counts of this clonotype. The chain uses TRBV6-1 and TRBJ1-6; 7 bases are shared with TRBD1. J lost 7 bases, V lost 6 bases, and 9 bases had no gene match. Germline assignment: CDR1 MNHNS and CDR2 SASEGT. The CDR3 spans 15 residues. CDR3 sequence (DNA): TGTGCCAGCAGGAGCCCCGGACAGGCAAATTCACCCCTCCACTTT. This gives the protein CASRSPGQANSPLHF.

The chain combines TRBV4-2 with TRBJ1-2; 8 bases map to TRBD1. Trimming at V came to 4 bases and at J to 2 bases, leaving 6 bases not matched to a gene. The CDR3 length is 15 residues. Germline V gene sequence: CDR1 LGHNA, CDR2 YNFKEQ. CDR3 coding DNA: TGTGCCAGCAGCCCCGGGACAGGCGAAAACTATGGCTACACCTTC. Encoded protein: CASSPGTGENYGYTF.

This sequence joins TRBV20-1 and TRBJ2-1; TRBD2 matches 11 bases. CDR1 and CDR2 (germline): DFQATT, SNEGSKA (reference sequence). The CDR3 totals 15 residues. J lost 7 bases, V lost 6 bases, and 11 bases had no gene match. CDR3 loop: CSAAANSGRGNEQFF. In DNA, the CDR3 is TGCAGTGCGGCGGCGAATAGCGGGAGGGGGAATGAGCAGTTCTTC.

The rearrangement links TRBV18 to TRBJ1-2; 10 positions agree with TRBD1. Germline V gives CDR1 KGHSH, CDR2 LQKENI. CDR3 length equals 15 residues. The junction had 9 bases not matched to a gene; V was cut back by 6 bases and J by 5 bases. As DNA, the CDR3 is TGTGCCAGCTCTCGAACCGACAGGGGGCCTTATGGCTACACCTTC. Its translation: CASSRTDRGPYGYTF.

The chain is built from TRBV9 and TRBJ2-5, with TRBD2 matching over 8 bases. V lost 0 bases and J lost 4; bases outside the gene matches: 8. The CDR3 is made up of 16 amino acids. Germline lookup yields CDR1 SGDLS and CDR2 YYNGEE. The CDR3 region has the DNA TGTGCCAGCAGCGTAGGGGGCCGGGGGGGCCCAGAGACCCAGTACTTC. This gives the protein CASSVGGRGGPETQYF.

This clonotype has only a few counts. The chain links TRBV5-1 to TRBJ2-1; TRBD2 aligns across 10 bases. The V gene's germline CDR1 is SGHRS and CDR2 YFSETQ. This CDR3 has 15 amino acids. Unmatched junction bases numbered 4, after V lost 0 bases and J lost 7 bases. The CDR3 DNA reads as TGCGCCAGCAGCTTGGGGCTAGCGGGAGTTAATGAGCAGTTCTTC. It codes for CASSLGLAGVNEQFF.

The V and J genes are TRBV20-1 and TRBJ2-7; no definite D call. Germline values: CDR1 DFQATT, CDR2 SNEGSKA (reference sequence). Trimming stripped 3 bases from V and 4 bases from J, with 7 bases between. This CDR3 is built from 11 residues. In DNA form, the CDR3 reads TGCAGTGCTAGTGGCGTTTACGAGCAGTACTTC. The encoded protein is CSASGVYEQYF.

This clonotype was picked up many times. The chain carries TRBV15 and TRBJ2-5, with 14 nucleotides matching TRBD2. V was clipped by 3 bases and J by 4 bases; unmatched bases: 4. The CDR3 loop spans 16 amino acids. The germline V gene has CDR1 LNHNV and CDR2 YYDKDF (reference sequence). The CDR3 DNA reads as TGTGCCACCAGCAGGGGGACTAGCGGGAGCGGAGAGACCCAGTACTTC. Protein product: CATSRGTSGSGETQYF.

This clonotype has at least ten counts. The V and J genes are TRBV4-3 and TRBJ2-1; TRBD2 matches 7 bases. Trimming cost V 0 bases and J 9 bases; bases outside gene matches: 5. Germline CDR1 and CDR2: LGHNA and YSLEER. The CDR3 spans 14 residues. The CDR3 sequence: CASSQEGTTTEQFF. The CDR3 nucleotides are TGCGCCAGCAGCCAAGAAGGGACTACGACTGAGCAGTTCTTC.

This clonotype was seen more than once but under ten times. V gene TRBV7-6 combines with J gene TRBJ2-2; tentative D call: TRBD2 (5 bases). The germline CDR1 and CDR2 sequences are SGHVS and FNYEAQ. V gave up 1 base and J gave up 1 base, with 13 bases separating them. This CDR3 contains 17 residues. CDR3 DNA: TGTGCCAGCAGCTTAGAACCGGGAAGCTGGAACACCGGGGAGCTGTTTTTT. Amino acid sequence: CASSLEPGSWNTGELFF.

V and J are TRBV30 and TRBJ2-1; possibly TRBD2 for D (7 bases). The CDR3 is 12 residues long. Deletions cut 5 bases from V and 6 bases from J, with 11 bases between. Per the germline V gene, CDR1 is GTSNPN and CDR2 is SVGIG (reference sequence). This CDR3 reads CAWGRGSNEQFF. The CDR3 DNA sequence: TGTGCCTGGGGGAGGGGGAGCAATGAGCAGTTCTTC.

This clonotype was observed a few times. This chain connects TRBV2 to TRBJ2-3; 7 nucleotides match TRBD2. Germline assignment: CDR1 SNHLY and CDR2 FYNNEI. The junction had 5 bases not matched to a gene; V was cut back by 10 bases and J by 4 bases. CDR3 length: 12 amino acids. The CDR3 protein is CATGLGADTQYF. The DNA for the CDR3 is TGTGCCACCGGACTAGGGGCAGATACGCAGTATTTT.

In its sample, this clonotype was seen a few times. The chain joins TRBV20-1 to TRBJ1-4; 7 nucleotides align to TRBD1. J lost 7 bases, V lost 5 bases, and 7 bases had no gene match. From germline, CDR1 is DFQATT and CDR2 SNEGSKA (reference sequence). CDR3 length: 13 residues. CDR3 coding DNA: TGCAGTGCTTCGACAGGGAGCGTTGAAAAACTGTTTTTT. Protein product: CSASTGSVEKLFF.

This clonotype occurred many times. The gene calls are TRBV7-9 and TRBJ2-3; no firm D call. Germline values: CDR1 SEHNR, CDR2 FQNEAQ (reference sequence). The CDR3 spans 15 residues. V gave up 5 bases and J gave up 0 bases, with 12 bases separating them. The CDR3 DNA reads TGTGCCAGCAGCCCTCTTCTCCACAGCACAGATACGCAGTATTTT. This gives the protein CASSPLLHSTDTQYF.

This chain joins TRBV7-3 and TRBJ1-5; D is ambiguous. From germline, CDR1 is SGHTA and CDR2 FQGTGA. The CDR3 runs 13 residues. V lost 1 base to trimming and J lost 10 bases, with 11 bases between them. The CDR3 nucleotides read TGTGCCAGCAGCTTAAGCGTCTCATCACCCCAGCATTTT. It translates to CASSLSVSSPQHF.

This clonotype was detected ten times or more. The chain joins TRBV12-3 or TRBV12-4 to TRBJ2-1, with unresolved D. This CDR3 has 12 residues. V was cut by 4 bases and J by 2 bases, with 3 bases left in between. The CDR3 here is CASSSAYNEQFF. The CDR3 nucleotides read TGTGCCAGCAGTTCCGCCTACAATGAGCAGTTCTTC.

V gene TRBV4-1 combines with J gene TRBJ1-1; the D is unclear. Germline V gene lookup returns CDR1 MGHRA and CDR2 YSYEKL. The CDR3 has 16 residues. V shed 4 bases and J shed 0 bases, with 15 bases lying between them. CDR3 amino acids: CASSPIKGGLNTEAFF. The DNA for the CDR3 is TGCGCCAGCAGCCCAATTAAAGGCGGCTTGAACACTGAAGCTTTCTTT.

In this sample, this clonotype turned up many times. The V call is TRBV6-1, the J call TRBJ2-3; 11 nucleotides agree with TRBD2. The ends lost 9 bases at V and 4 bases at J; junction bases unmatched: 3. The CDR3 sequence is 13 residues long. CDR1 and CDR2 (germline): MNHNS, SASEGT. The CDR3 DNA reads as TGTGCCAGTAGCGGGAGGGCCCCAGATACGCAGTATTTT. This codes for CASSGRAPDTQYF.

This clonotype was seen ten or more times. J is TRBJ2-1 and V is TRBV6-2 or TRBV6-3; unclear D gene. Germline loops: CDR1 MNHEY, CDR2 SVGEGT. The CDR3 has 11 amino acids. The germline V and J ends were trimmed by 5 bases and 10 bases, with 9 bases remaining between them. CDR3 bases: TGTGCCAGCAGTCAAAAGATGGAGCAGTTCTTC. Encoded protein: CASSQKMEQFF.